This T cell receptor beta chain was sequenced during a study of OX40 agonist ivuxolimab in advanced cancers. Here immunoSEQ multiplex PCR was the method, and the copy in TCRdb shows in-frame clones only, minus some. The sample carries approximately 61,000 clones, over 75% recorded once. Germline values: CDR1 MNHNS, CDR2 SASEGT. V gave up 6 bases and J gave up 0 bases; unmatched junction bases: 5. The CDR3 spans 15 residues. The sequenced sample was CD4+ or CD8+ T cells sorted from blood, obtained in a trial of the OX40 agonist ivuxolimab. The TCR was taken from an adult with an advanced solid tumor such as melanoma, head and neck, liver or kidney cancer. This chain connects TRBV6-1 to TRBJ1-5; 7 nucleotides match TRBD1. The CDR3 DNA reads as TGTGCCAGCAGGACGACAGGGAGTAGCAATCAGCCCCAGCATTTT. Protein product: CASRTTGSSNQPQHF.